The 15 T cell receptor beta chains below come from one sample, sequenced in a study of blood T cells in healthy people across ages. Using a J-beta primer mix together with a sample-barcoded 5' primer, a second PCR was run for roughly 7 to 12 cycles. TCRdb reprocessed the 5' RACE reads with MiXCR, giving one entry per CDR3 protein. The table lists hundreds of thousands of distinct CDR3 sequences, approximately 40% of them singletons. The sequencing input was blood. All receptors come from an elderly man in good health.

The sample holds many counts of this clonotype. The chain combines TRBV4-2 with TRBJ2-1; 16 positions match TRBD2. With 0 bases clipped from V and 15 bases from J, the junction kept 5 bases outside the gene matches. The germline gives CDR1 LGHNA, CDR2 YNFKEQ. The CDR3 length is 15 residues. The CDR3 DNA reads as TGTGCCAGCAGCCAAGAGGGGACTAGCGGGAGGGCGGTGTTCTTC. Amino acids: CASSQEGTSGRAVFF.

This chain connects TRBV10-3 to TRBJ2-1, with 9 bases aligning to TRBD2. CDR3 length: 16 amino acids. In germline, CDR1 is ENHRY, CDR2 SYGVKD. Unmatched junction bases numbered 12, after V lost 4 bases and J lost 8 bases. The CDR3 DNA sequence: TGTGCCATCAGTGTAGCGCCGGGACTAGCCAGGGATGAGCAGTTCTTC. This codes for CAISVAPGLARDEQFF.

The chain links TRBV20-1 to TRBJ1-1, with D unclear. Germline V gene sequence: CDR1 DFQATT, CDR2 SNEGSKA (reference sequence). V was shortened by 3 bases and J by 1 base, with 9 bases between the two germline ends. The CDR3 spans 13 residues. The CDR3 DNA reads TGCAGTGCTAGTGCAGGTCAGAACACTGAAGCTTTCTTT. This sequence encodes CSASAGQNTEAFF.

CDR3 residues: CASSYQTSGRSYEQYF. The CDR3 region has the DNA TGTGCCAGCAGCTACCAGACTAGCGGGAGGTCCTACGAGCAGTACTTC. The chain employs TRBV7-2 and TRBJ2-7; 13 nucleotides line up with TRBD2. After removal of 4 bases from V and 1 base from J, the junction contained 4 bases not matched to a gene. The CDR3 runs 16 residues. Germline-derived CDR1 and CDR2 are SGHTA and FQGNSA.

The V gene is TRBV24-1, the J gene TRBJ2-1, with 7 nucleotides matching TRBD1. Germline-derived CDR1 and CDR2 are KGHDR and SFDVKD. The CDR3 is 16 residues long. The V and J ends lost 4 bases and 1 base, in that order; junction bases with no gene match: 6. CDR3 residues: CATSDTRGLSYNEQFF. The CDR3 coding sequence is TGTGCCACCAGTGACACCAGGGGGTTGTCCTACAATGAGCAGTTCTTC.

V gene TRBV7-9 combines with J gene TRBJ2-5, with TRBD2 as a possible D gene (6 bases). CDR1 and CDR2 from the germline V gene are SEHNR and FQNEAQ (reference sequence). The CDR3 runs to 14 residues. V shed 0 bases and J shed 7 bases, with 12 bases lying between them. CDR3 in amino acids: CASSLALRGGTQYF. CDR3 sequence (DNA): TGTGCCAGCAGCTTAGCCTTGCGGGGTGGGACCCAGTACTTC.

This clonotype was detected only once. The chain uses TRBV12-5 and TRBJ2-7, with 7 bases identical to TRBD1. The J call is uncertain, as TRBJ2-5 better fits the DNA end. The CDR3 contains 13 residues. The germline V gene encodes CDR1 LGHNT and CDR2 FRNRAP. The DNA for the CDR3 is TGTGCTAGTGGTTCCAGACAGGGAGAGACCCAGTACTTC. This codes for CASGSRQGETQYF.

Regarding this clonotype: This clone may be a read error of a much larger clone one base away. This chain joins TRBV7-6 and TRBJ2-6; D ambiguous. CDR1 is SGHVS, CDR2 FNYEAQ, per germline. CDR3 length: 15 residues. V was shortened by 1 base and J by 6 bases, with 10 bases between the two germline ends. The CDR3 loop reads CASSLGGYEANVLTF. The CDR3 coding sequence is TGTGCCAGCAGCTTAGGGGGATACGAGGCCAACGTCCTGACTTTC. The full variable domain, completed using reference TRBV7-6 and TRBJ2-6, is GAGVSQSPRYKVTKRGQDVALRCDPISGHVSLYWYRQALGQGPEFLTYFNYEAQQDKSGLPNDRFSAERPEGSISTLTIQRTEQRDSAMYRCASSLGGYEANVLTFGAGSRLTVL.

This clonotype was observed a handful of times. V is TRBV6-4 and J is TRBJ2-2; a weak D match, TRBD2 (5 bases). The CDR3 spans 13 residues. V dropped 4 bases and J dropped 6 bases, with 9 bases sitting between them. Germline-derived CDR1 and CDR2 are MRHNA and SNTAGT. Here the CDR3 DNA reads TGTGCCAGCAGTGTGAGGGTGGCCGGGGAGCTGTTTTTT. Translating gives CASSVRVAGELFF.

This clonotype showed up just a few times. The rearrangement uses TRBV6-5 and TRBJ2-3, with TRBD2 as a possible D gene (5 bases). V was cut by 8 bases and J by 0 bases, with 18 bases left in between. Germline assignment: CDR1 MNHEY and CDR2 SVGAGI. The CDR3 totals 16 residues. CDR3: CASVIEDGVSTDTQYF. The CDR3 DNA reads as TGTGCCAGCGTAATAGAGGACGGGGTTAGCACAGATACGCAGTATTTT.

CDR3 sequence: CASSLGDSPAPQYF. The CDR3 coding sequence is TGTGCCAGCAGTTTAGGAGACTCCCCTGCGCCCCAGTACTTC. The chain has TRBV12-3 or TRBV12-4 and TRBJ2-5; D is unresolved. This CDR3 is 14 amino acids long. The V and J ends lost 1 base and 9 bases respectively, with 15 bases between them.

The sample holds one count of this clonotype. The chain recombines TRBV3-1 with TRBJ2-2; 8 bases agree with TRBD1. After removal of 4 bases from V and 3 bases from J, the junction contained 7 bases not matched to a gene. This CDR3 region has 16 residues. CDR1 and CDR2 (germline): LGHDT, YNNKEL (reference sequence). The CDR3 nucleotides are TGTGCCAGCAGCCCACGACAGGGGCGGGACACCGGGGAGCTGTTTTTT. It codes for CASSPRQGRDTGELFF.

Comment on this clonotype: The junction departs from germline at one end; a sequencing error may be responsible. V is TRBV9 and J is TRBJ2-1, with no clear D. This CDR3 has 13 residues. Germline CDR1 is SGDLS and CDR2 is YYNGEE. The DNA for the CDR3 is TGTGCCAGCAGCGTAGCCTACTACAGTGAGCAGTTCTTC. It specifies CASSVAYYSEQFF.

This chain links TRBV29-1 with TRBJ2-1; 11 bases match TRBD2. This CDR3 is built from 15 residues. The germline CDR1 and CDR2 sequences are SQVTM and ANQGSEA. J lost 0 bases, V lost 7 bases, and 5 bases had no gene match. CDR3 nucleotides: TGCAGCGACTTAGCGGGGGGGTCCTCCTACAATGAGCAGTTCTTC. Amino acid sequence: CSDLAGGSSYNEQFF.

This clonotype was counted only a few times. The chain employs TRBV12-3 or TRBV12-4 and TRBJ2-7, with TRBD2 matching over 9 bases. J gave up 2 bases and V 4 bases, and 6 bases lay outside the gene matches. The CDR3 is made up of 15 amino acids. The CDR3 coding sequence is TGTGCCAGCAGTTCCCAAATAGCGGGAGCCTACGAGCAGTACTTC. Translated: CASSSQIAGAYEQYF.